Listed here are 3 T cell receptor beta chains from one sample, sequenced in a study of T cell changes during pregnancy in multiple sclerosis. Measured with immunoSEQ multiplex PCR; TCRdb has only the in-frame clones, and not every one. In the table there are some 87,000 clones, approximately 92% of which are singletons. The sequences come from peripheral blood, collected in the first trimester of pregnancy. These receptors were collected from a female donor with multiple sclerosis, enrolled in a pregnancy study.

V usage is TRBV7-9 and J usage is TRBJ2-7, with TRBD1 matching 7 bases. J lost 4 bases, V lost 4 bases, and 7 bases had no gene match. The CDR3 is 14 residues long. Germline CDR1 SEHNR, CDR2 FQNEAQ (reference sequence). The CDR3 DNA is TGTGCCAGCAGCTCCACAGGGGCTAGGTACGAGCAGTACTTC. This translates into CASSSTGARYEQYF.

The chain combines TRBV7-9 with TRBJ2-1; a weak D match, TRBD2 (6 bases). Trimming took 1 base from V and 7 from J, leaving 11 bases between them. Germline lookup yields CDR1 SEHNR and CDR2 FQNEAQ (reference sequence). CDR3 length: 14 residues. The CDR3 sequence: CASSLVGGVNEQFF. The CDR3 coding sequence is TGTGCCAGCAGCTTAGTCGGAGGGGTGAATGAGCAGTTCTTC.

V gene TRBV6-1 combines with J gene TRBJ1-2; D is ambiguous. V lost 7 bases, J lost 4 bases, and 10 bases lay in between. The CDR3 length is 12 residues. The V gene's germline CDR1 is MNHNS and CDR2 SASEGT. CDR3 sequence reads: CASNYRGYGYTF. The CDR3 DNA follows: TGTGCCAGCAACTACCGGGGCTATGGCTACACCTTC.